The 23 T cell receptor beta chains given below trace back to one sample, sequenced in a study of blood T cells in healthy people across ages. A second about 7 to 12 cycle PCR used barcoded and J-beta primers. TCRdb processed the 5' RACE reads anew with MiXCR; each CDR3 protein has one entry. The sample contains 1 million to 1.2 million distinct CDR3 sequences, roughly two fifths of which appear only once. The specimen was blood. Source of these receptors: a man aged 18 to 35 in good health.

This clonotype was seen at least ten times. The CDR3 region has the DNA TGCAGCGTTGAAGGCGGGGGGGAAATAGATACGCAGTATTTT. Translation gives CSVEGGGEIDTQYF. The gene calls are TRBV29-1 and TRBJ2-3; 9 nucleotides match TRBD2. Trimming removed 1 base from V and 5 bases from J; junction bases left unmatched: 4. This CDR3 has 14 amino acids. The germline V gene encodes CDR1 SQVTM and CDR2 ANQGSEA.

This clonotype turned up a few times. The V and J genes are TRBV5-5 and TRBJ2-1, with D hard to call. From germline, CDR1 is SGHKS and CDR2 YYEKEE (reference sequence). The CDR3 sequence is 15 residues long. Trimming cost V 4 bases and J 0 bases, with 11 bases left between them. The CDR3 sequence is CASSPEVSSYNEQFF. CDR3 nucleotide sequence: TGTGCCAGCAGCCCCGAAGTAAGCTCCTACAATGAGCAGTTCTTC. Complete variable domain (other parts from reference TRBV5-5 and TRBJ2-1): DAGVTQSPTHLIKTRGQQVTLRCSPISGHKSVSWYQQVLGQGPQFIFQYYEKEERGRGNFPDRFSARQFPNYSSELNVNALLLGDSALYLCASSPEVSSYNEQFFGPGTRLTVL.

V usage is TRBV7-8 and J usage is TRBJ1-2, with D hard to call. CDR1 is SGHVS and CDR2 is FQNEAQ in the germline V gene. Trimming took off 3 bases at V and 5 bases at J, with 19 bases between the two ends. CDR3 size: 16 residues. CDR3 bases: TGTGCCAGCAGCTTTGGGTCGCCGTCGGGGAGTTATGGCTACACCTTC. It specifies CASSFGSPSGSYGYTF.

This clonotype has a count of ten or more. The rearrangement joins TRBV7-9 to TRBJ2-1; 8 bases are a match to TRBD1. Germline V lookup: CDR1 SEHNR, CDR2 FQNEAQ (reference sequence). This CDR3 has 14 amino acids. Losses at the gene ends were 8 bases for V and 1 base for J; bases not matched to a gene: 4. This CDR3 is CASGDRGSYNEQFF. CDR3 sequence (DNA): TGTGCCAGCGGAGACAGGGGTTCCTACAATGAGCAGTTCTTC.

On this clonotype itself: A single base separates this from a much larger clone, so it may be a read error. V is TRBV20-1 and J is TRBJ2-7; the D gene is possibly TRBD2 (5 bases). Germline loops: CDR1 DFQATT, CDR2 SNEGSKA (reference sequence). This CDR3 has 14 residues. In nucleotides, the CDR3 is TGCAGTACTAGAGCCTATAGGAGAACCTACGAGCAGTACTTC. This encodes CSTRAYRRTYEQYF.

This clonotype was counted between two and nine times. V usage is TRBV5-1 and J usage is TRBJ2-3; the match to TRBD2 covers 11 bases. This CDR3 is built from 16 residues. The V gene end was trimmed by 4 bases and the J gene end by 3 bases; junction bases not matched to a gene: 7. Germline V lookup: CDR1 SGHRS, CDR2 YFSETQ. The chain's CDR3 is CASSLLTSGGTDTQYF. As DNA, the CDR3 is TGCGCCAGCAGCCTTCTCACTAGCGGGGGAACAGATACGCAGTATTTT.

This clonotype was recorded at least ten times. The chain joins TRBV7-2 to TRBJ1-1, with D uncertain. The CDR3 runs 15 residues. Trimming removed 1 base at V and 3 bases at J, with 12 bases between. The V gene's germline CDR1 is SGHTA and CDR2 FQGNSA. The CDR3 region is CASSLGGDWDTEAFF. In DNA, the CDR3 is TGTGCCAGCAGCTTAGGTGGGGATTGGGACACTGAAGCTTTCTTT.

This clonotype was seen only a few times. The chain joins TRBV29-1 to TRBJ1-1; possible D gene TRBD1, 6 bases. Germline lookup yields CDR1 SQVTM and CDR2 ANQGSEA. Trimming stripped 7 bases from V and 1 base from J, with 13 bases between. This CDR3 has 13 residues. The CDR3 DNA is TGCAGCGCGGCGGGACATACGAACACTGAAGCTTTCTTT. Translating it yields CSAAGHTNTEAFF.

This clonotype was detected only a few times. CDR3 region: CASSWGINNEKLFF. The DNA of the CDR3 is TGTGCCAGCAGTTGGGGGATAAACAATGAAAAACTGTTTTTT. The rearrangement uses TRBV12-3 or TRBV12-4 and TRBJ1-4, with D possibly TRBD1 on 5 matching bases. The ends were cut back, 4 bases at V and 5 bases at J, with 11 bases in the middle. This CDR3 has 14 amino acids.

The gene calls are TRBV9 and TRBJ1-2, with D possibly TRBD1 on 5 matching bases. This CDR3 has 14 amino acids. CDR1 is SGDLS, CDR2 YYNGEE, per germline. V lost 0 bases and J lost 3, with 9 bases in between. The CDR3 coding sequence is TGTGCCAGCAGCGTAGGCAGGGCGGACTATGGCTACACCTTC. It yields the protein CASSVGRADYGYTF.

A few counts support this clonotype. V usage is TRBV7-3 and J usage is TRBJ2-5, with D unclear. Germline CDR1 and CDR2: SGHTA and FQGTGA. The CDR3 totals 14 residues. The V gene lost 0 bases and the J gene lost 1 base, with 6 bases spanning the gap. CDR3 bases: TGTGCCAGCAGCTTAACTTCCACCCAAGAGACCCAGTACTTC. Translation gives CASSLTSTQETQYF.

This clonotype was counted only a few times. V is TRBV15 and J is TRBJ2-3; D possibly corresponds to TRBD1 (6 bases). The germline gives CDR1 LNHNV, CDR2 YYDKDF (reference sequence). With 7 bases removed from V and 2 bases from J, the gap between germline ends came to 13 bases. This CDR3 has 14 amino acids. The CDR3 reads CATKPGHSTDTQYF. CDR3 in DNA: TGTGCCACCAAGCCGGGACACTCCACAGATACGCAGTATTTT.

There are a few counts of this clonotype. This sequence joins TRBV7-2 and TRBJ1-1, with D tentatively TRBD1 (6 bases). With 3 bases removed from V and 2 bases from J, the gap between germline ends came to 19 bases. Per the germline V gene, CDR1 is SGHTA and CDR2 is FQGNSA. The CDR3 totals 17 residues. The CDR3: CASSFLDGAGANTEAFF. The DNA for the CDR3 is TGTGCCAGCAGCTTTCTAGATGGAGCGGGGGCTAACACTGAAGCTTTCTTT.

V usage is TRBV9 and J usage is TRBJ2-5; possibly TRBD2 for D (5 bases). The germline V gene has CDR1 SGDLS and CDR2 YYNGEE. CDR3 length: 15 amino acids. Trimming removed 0 bases from V and 2 bases from J, with 11 bases in between. The CDR3 DNA reads TGTGCCAGCAGCGTAGAGGACTTCCCTCAAGAGACCCAGTACTTC. Its translation: CASSVEDFPQETQYF. Full variable domain (rest looked up from reference TRBV9 and TRBJ2-5): DSGVTQTPKHLITATGQRVTLRCSPRSGDLSVYWYQQSLDQGLQFLIQYYNGEERAKGNILERFSAQQFPDLHSELNLSSLELGDSALYFCASSVEDFPQETQYFGPGTRLLVL.

In this sample, this clonotype turned up once. This chain uses TRBV25-1 with TRBJ2-5, with TRBD1 as a possible D gene (6 bases). This CDR3 region has 14 residues. CDR1 and CDR2 (germline): MGHDK, SYGVNS. V dropped 6 bases and J dropped 11 bases, with 22 bases sitting between them. CDR3 loop: CASRGQWTNDEQYF. The CDR3 nucleotides read TGTGCCAGCAGGGGACAATGGACGAACGATGAGCAGTACTTC.

This chain links TRBV5-1 with TRBJ1-1; D perhaps matches TRBD1 (5 bases). The germline gives CDR1 SGHRS, CDR2 YFSETQ. There are 15 residues in the CDR3. V dropped 4 bases and J dropped 4 bases, with 17 bases sitting between them. The chain's CDR3 is CASSSSRELGTEAFF. The CDR3, as DNA: TGCGCCAGCAGCAGTTCCAGGGAGTTGGGCACTGAAGCTTTCTTT.

This clonotype was seen only a few times. The J gene is TRBJ1-4, the V gene TRBV5-6; no clear D gene. The V gene's germline CDR1 is SGHDT and CDR2 YYEEEE. Trimming removed 3 bases from V and 0 bases from J, with 3 bases in between. The CDR3 runs 13 residues. The CDR3 loop reads CASSSPTNEKLFF. CDR3 nucleotide sequence: TGTGCCAGCAGCTCACCAACTAATGAAAAACTGTTTTTT.

The chain uses TRBV20-1 and TRBJ2-5, with 8 bases identical to TRBD2. The DNA end favors TRBJ2-1, so the J call may be wrong. The CDR3 is 16 residues long. The germline V gene encodes CDR1 DFQATT and CDR2 SNEGSKA (reference sequence). CDR3: CSAYPLSERGQETQFF. The CDR3, as DNA: TGCAGTGCTTACCCCCTTTCTGAGCGGGGGCAAGAGACCCAGTTCTTC.

The V call is TRBV15, the J call TRBJ2-1, with 7 nucleotides matching TRBD1. J gave up 3 bases and V 4 bases, and 12 bases lay outside the gene matches. The CDR3 has 17 residues. Germline loops: CDR1 LNHNV, CDR2 YYDKDF (reference sequence). CDR3 amino acids: CATSKGWGQGVYNEQFF. CDR3 DNA: TGTGCCACCAGCAAAGGGTGGGGGCAGGGGGTCTACAATGAGCAGTTCTTC.

V gene TRBV28 combines with J gene TRBJ2-1; D might be TRBD2 (6 bases). Germline lookup yields CDR1 MDHEN and CDR2 SYDVKM. Trimming pared 2 bases from V and 1 base from J, leaving 9 bases between. The CDR3 runs to 15 residues. CDR3 sequence: CASSLGGISYNEQFF. As DNA, the CDR3 is TGTGCCAGCAGTTTAGGGGGGATATCCTACAATGAGCAGTTCTTC.

The V call is TRBV6-4, the J call TRBJ1-4; D gene uncertain. The CDR3 has 13 residues. Deletions cut 6 bases from V and 1 base from J, with 6 bases between. Germline CDR1 is MRHNA and CDR2 is SNTAGT. DNA for the CDR3: TGTGCCAGCAGAGATCTAACTAATGAAAAACTGTTTTTT. It is translated as CASRDLTNEKLFF.

The chain recombines TRBV24-1 with TRBJ2-7; TRBD1 aligns across 9 bases. V trimming: 3 bases; J trimming: 6 bases; junction bases outside the gene matches: 8. The germline CDR1 and CDR2 sequences are KGHDR and SFDVKD. This CDR3 spans 15 amino acids. This chain's CDR3 is CATSDRDREGGEQYF. CDR3 nucleotide sequence: TGTGCCACCAGTGATCGGGACAGGGAAGGTGGCGAGCAGTACTTC.

The gene calls are TRBV6-5 and TRBJ2-1; no firm D call. CDR3 length equals 13 residues. Trimming cost V 5 bases and J 5 bases, with 10 bases left between them. Germline V gene data show CDR1 as MNHEY and CDR2 as SVGAGI. DNA of the CDR3: TGTGCCAGCAGTGACCGGTGGGACAATGAGCAGTTCTTC. This sequence encodes CASSDRWDNEQFF.